The rows below give T cell receptor beta chains drawn from one sample of a study of regulatory T cells in long-lasting Graves disease. TCRdb itself ran the multiplex PCR reads through MiXCR, one entry per CDR3 protein. The sample carries a few hundred thousand distinct CDR3 sequences, roughly 17% recorded once. This sample also appeared in a second study, on T cells in Graves' hyperthyroidism and ophthalmopathy.

Sequenced material: peripheral blood mononuclear cells (PBMCs), taken at new diagnosis, from a patient treated with antithyroid drugs. All receptors derive from a woman between 18 and 30 years old with Graves disease. The CDR3 runs from the conserved cysteine through the conserved F or W. The D gene is left open where the match is weak. Only some rows state a clone size, as once, few, many or a class for expanded clones.

v_gene,d_gene,abundance,CDR3aa
TRBV11-2,TRBD2,many,CASSTIRGVGANVLTF
TRBV28,NA,many,CASMGRDTGELFF
TRBV13,TRBD1,many,CASSHRGRGGSNSPLHF
TRBV18,TRBD1,few,CASSRGPGQGFYEQYF
TRBV5-1,NA,NA,CASSKTRLGTYEQYF
TRBV9,NA,NA,CASSVVRADTQYF
TRBV7-8,NA,NA,CASSIGQRGNQPQHF
TRBV28,TRBD2,few,CASSPTLAGVNEQFF
TRBV29-1,TRBD1,few,CSVDVRDRGTYGYTF
TRBV11-2,NA,few,CASSLRGTTEAFF
TRBV20-1,TRBD2,many,CSAREPPGLGSQFF
TRBV7-9,TRBD2,many,CASSPWGGASVGEQYF
TRBV3-1,TRBD2,NA,CASSNPGLAGRGSYEQYF
TRBV7-8,NA,few,CASSRAPRGYEQYF
TRBV12-3/TRBV12-4,NA,many,CASSSGPYEQYF
TRBV7-2,NA,many,CASSVVNTEAFF
TRBV24-1,TRBD2,many,CATSARSGRGLEQFF
TRBV7-8,NA,many,CASSLAVTYEQFF
TRBV7-2,TRBD1,many,CASSLAPGQGSGELFF
TRBV29-1,TRBD2,few,CSVVGVAGVGTDTQYF
TRBV5-1,TRBD2,NA,CASSAGLAGDYEQYF
TRBV28,NA,many,CASSLWGSGRTQYF
TRBV7-9,TRBD2,few,CASSLLLGRDEQYF
TRBV19,TRBD2,few,CASSMFPGTSGRGSYEQYF
TRBV6-9,NA,many,CASSLGRPSSYNEQFF
TRBV20-1,TRBD2,many,CSAHQASGSWDNEQFF
TRBV7-2,TRBD2,many,CASTLAGGNNEQFF
TRBV20-1,NA,NA,CSARAGTIQNYGYTF
TRBV27,NA,NA,CASSKQGRGNNEQFF
TRBV30,TRBD2,many,CAWKKRVAGRTDTQYF
TRBV12-3/TRBV12-4,NA,few,CASSPRVGARSGANVLTF
TRBV11-2,NA,NA,CASSQPHHYEQYF
TRBV4-1,TRBD2,NA,CASSQELGTRREQYF
TRBV7-9,NA,many,CASSLVDDREQYF
TRBV29-1,TRBD1,few,CSAPGQGYSEQFF
TRBV28,NA,many,CASKDTSSYEQYF
TRBV12-3/TRBV12-4,NA,many,CASSPQGREGDTQYF
TRBV20-1,NA,once,CSASSIGVGESNQPQHF
TRBV12-3/TRBV12-4,TRBD2,many,CASSFLAGGNTDTQYF
TRBV2,NA,many,CASLRQIRTDTQYF
TRBV29-1,NA,many,CSVAGGGANTGELFF
TRBV6-5,NA,few,CASSWTAGSSYEQYF
TRBV3-1,NA,many,CASKGLYEQYF
TRBV5-1,NA,many,CASSKSGGGTEAFF
TRBV5-5,NA,many,CASSLEGAEAFF
TRBV5-1,NA,many,CASSLGGVSYNEQFF
TRBV4-1,NA,few,CASSQDSLNTGELFF
TRBV3-1,NA,many,CASSHPGFEQYF